This is a list of T cell receptor beta chains from one sample in a study of T cells in Graves' hyperthyroidism and ophthalmopathy. TCRdb re-analysed the multiplex PCR reads in MiXCR, keeping a single row per CDR3 protein. The data hold approximately 690,000 distinct CDR3 sequences, with roughly 20% observed a single time. The sample consisted of blood. Receptors originate from a young man with Graves' ophthalmopathy. Each CDR3 is given with its conserved first and last residue. D genes are given only for firm matches. For some rows the clone size is stated as once, few or many, or as a class when expanded; others skip it.

v_gene,d_gene,abundance,j_gene,CDR3aa,CDR3nt
TRBV5-5,TRBD2,few,TRBJ2-3,CASSVHLGLAGEDTQYF,TGTGCCAGCAGCGTACATTTGGGACTAGCGGGAGAGGATACGCAGTATTTT
TRBV7-2,NA,many,TRBJ2-5,CASSLGQGPMGETQYF,TGTGCCAGCAGCTTAGGCCAGGGGCCTATGGGAGAGACCCAGTACTTC
TRBV20-1,NA,NA,TRBJ2-5,CSALKGGNQYF,TGCAGTGCTTTAAAAGGGGGGAATCAGTACTTC
TRBV4-1,NA,NA,TRBJ1-5,CASSQGLISNQPQHF,TGCGCCAGCAGCCAAGGGTTAATAAGCAATCAGCCCCAGCATTTT
TRBV10-3,NA,many,TRBJ1-2,CAISDRTNGYTF,TGTGCCATCAGTGACAGGACTAATGGCTACACCTTC
TRBV24-1,NA,NA,TRBJ2-5,CATSGYFEETQYF,TGTGCCACCAGTGGATACTTTGAAGAGACCCAGTACTTC
TRBV12-3/TRBV12-4,NA,many,TRBJ2-5,CASSTAGVPGGTQYF,TGTGCCAGCAGTACAGCAGGGGTCCCTGGCGGGACCCAGTACTTC
TRBV30,NA,many,TRBJ2-7,CAFSPRQDSYEQYF,TGTGCCTTCTCTCCCCGGCAGGACTCCTACGAGCAGTACTTC
TRBV5-6,NA,few,TRBJ2-2,CASSEYMRRNEELFF,TGTGCCAGCAGCGAATACATGCGACGCAACGAGGAGCTGTTTTTT
TRBV20-1,NA,NA,TRBJ2-2,CSARLNGELFF,TGCAGTGCTAGACTTAACGGGGAGCTGTTTTTT
TRBV7-2,NA,NA,TRBJ1-4,CASSLGVGPGRRYEKLFF,TGTGCCAGCAGCTTAGGAGTTGGCCCGGGACGCCGTTACGAAAAACTGTTTTTT
TRBV20-1,TRBD2,NA,TRBJ2-7,CSATPGLAGSYEQYF,TGCAGTGCTACCCCCGGACTAGCGGGATCCTACGAGCAGTACTTC
TRBV12-3/TRBV12-4,NA,NA,TRBJ2-7,CASRYRDLSSYEQYF,TGTGCCAGCAGGTACCGGGACTTATCTTCCTACGAGCAGTACTTC
TRBV3-1,NA,many,TRBJ1-2,CASSQDPDGNYGYTF,TGTGCCAGCAGCCAAGATCCTGACGGAAACTATGGCTACACCTTC
TRBV11-1,NA,NA,TRBJ2-7,CASSDWGSEQYF,TGTGCCAGCTCCGACTGGGGGTCTGAGCAGTACTTC
TRBV5-1,TRBD1,NA,TRBJ2-3,CASSVGTAASTDTQYF,TGCGCCAGCAGCGTGGGGACAGCTGCTAGCACAGATACGCAGTATTTT
TRBV6-2/TRBV6-3,TRBD2,NA,TRBJ2-3,CASSSSSGLAGEGDTQYF,TGTGCCAGCAGTTCATCCTCGGGACTAGCGGGAGAGGGAGATACGCAGTATTTT
TRBV12-3/TRBV12-4,NA,NA,TRBJ1-1,CASTRGARAFF,TGTGCCAGCACCCGAGGAGCGCGGGCTTTCTTT
TRBV25-1,NA,few,TRBJ2-5,CASSEYIPTGLGKQETQYF,TGTGCCAGCAGTGAATATATTCCGACAGGACTGGGAAAACAAGAGACCCAGTACTTC
TRBV20-1,NA,many,TRBJ2-5,CSAERGGYQETQYF,TGCAGTGCTGAAAGGGGGGGGTACCAAGAGACCCAGTACTTC
TRBV18,NA,NA,TRBJ2-3,CASSPDSADTQYF,TGTGCCAGCTCACCCGACAGCGCAGATACGCAGTATTTT
TRBV30,NA,NA,TRBJ1-1,CAFKRAFPNTEAFF,TGTGCCTTTAAGCGGGCCTTTCCCAACACTGAAGCTTTCTTT
TRBV11-2,NA,few,TRBJ2-5,CASSPGGLLTPQYF,TGTGCCAGCAGCCCAGGGGGACTACTCACTCCCCAGTACTTC
TRBV30,NA,few,TRBJ2-3,CAWSRTTADTQYF,TGTGCCTGGAGTAGGACTACCGCAGATACGCAGTATTTT
TRBV6-5,NA,NA,TRBJ2-2,CASSYSKAKRGGELFF,TGTGCCAGCAGTTACTCGAAGGCCAAAAGGGGCGGGGAGCTGTTTTTT
TRBV2,NA,many,TRBJ1-2,CASSERQLANYGYTF,TGTGCCAGCAGTGAAAGACAGTTAGCTAACTATGGCTACACCTTC
TRBV5-1,TRBD2,NA,TRBJ2-7,CASSLIGLAGGTDEQYF,TGCGCCAGCAGCTTGATAGGACTAGCGGGAGGAACTGACGAGCAGTACTTC
TRBV6-2/TRBV6-3,NA,many,TRBJ2-1,CASSWGSYNEQFF,TGTGCCAGCAGTTGGGGCTCCTACAATGAGCAGTTCTTC
TRBV19,NA,NA,TRBJ1-1,CASDRSRDLTLNTEAFF,TGTGCCAGTGATCGGTCCAGGGACCTTACACTGAACACTGAAGCTTTCTTT
TRBV27,NA,NA,TRBJ2-7,CASCLTSANEQYF,TGTGCCAGCTGCTTAACCTCTGCGAACGAGCAGTACTTC
TRBV15,TRBD1,once,TRBJ1-1,CATSRNGGQGASEAFF,TGTGCCACCAGCAGAAATGGGGGACAGGGGGCGTCTGAAGCTTTCTTT
TRBV10-3,NA,few,TRBJ2-7,CAISDTITPEQYF,TGTGCCATCAGTGACACCATCACCCCCGAGCAGTACTTC
TRBV7-9,TRBD2,many,TRBJ2-3,CASTEGLAGETDTQYF,TGTGCCAGCACCGAGGGACTAGCGGGAGAAACAGATACGCAGTATTTT
TRBV29-1,NA,few,TRBJ2-5,CSVGRGEETQYF,TGCAGCGTTGGGCGCGGGGAAGAGACCCAGTACTTC
TRBV6-2/TRBV6-3,NA,few,TRBJ2-2,CASSPHGNTGELFF,TGTGCCAGCAGTCCCCACGGGAACACCGGGGAGCTGTTTTTT
TRBV20-1,TRBD1,many,TRBJ2-1,CSAFEDRDHEQFF,TGCAGTGCCTTTGAAGACAGGGACCATGAGCAGTTCTTC
TRBV18,TRBD1,NA,TRBJ1-1,CASSPVRDRSTEAFF,TGTGCCAGCTCACCAGTCCGGGACAGGAGCACTGAAGCTTTCTTT
TRBV3-1,NA,NA,TRBJ2-2,CANSFTPNTGELFF,TGTGCCAACAGCTTCACTCCCAACACCGGGGAGCTGTTTTTT
TRBV7-3,TRBD1,few,TRBJ2-7,CASSADRGSYEQYF,TGTGCCAGCAGCGCCGACAGGGGTTCCTACGAGCAGTACTTC
TRBV7-8,NA,few,TRBJ1-4,CASSLASTPLDGKLFF,TGTGCCAGCAGCTTAGCGAGCACTCCCCTGGATGGAAAACTGTTTTTT
TRBV28,TRBD1,few,TRBJ2-1,CASSPQIYRGRESYNEQFF,TGTGCCAGCAGCCCCCAAATCTACAGGGGGCGGGAGTCCTACAATGAGCAGTTCTTC
TRBV15,NA,NA,TRBJ1-5,CATSRTGSNQPQHF,TGTGCCACCAGCAGGACAGGTAGCAATCAGCCCCAGCATTTT
TRBV4-1,TRBD1,few,TRBJ2-7,CASSQEATDRAYEQYF,TGCGCCAGCAGCCAAGAGGCAACAGACAGGGCCTACGAGCAGTACTTC
TRBV20-1,NA,NA,TRBJ2-2,CSATLFPRGTGELFF,TGCAGTGCTACCTTATTCCCACGAGGGACCGGGGAGCTGTTTTTT
TRBV7-9,NA,few,TRBJ2-7,CASSLGGTGEQYF,TGTGCCAGCAGCCTGGGGGGGACAGGCGAGCAGTACTTC
TRBV4-2,TRBD2,many,TRBJ2-1,CASSQVPAGDEQFF,TGTGCCAGCAGCCAAGTTCCAGCGGGAGACGAGCAGTTCTTC
TRBV3-1,NA,many,TRBJ1-5,CASSQSAVEGQPQHF,TGTGCCAGCAGCCAAAGTGCGGTCGAGGGTCAGCCCCAGCATTTT